This T cell receptor beta chain is from a study of T cells in Graves' hyperthyroidism and ophthalmopathy. CDR1 GTSNPN and CDR2 SVGIG come from the germline V gene (reference sequence). The V gene lost 2 bases and the J gene lost 8 bases, with 12 bases spanning the gap. The CDR3 is made up of 12 amino acids. Graves' hyperthyroidism was deemed stable given no ophthalmopathy progression within 18 months. Amplification yielded TCR beta CDR3 regions, with RNA transcripts as the source. The HTBI primer set drove a first-round RT-PCR of the TCR CDR3. TCRdb called the multiplex PCR reads again in MiXCR, with one record for every CDR3 protein. The repertoire holds about 200,000 distinct CDR3 sequences, roughly a sixth seen once, with approximately 56% in the top ten.

V and J are TRBV30 and TRBJ1-2; D gene ambiguous. This receptor was taken from a woman aged 45 to 65 with Graves' hyperthyroidism. The sample taken for sequencing was blood. CDR3 in amino acids: CAWSWQGGGYTF. DNA for the CDR3: TGTGCCTGGAGTTGGCAAGGCGGGGGCTACACCTTC.